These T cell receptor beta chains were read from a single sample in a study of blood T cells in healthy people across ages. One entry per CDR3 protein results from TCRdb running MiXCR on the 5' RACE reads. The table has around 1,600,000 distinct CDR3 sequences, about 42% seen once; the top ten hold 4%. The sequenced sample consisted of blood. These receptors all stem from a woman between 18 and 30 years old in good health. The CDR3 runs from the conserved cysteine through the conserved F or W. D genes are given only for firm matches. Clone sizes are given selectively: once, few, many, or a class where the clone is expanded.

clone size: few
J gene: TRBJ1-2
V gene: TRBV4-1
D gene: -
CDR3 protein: CASSQDEGRGYGYTF
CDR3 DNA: TGCGCCAGCAGCCAAGATGAGGGTCGAGGCTATGGCTACACCTTC

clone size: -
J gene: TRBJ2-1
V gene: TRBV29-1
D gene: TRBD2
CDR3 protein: CSVGRLAELEQFF
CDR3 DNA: TGCAGCGTCGGCCGACTAGCTGAGCTCGAGCAGTTCTTC

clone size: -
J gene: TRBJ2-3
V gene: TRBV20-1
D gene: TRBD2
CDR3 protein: CSAALYGLGPTDTQYF
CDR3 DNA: TGCAGTGCAGCCCTTTATGGACTAGGGCCCACAGATACGCAGTATTTT

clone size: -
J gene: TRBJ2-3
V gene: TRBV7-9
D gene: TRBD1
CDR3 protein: CASSLAWGTEDTQYF
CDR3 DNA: TGTGCCAGCAGCTTAGCCTGGGGGACAGAGGATACGCAGTATTTT

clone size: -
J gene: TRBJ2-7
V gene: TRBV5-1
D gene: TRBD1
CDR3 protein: CASSPSPGQGYEQYF
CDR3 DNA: TGCGCCAGCAGCCCATCGCCGGGACAGGGGTACGAGCAGTACTTC

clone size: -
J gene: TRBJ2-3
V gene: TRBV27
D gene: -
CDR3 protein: CASSSGTHITDTQYF
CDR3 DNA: TGTGCCAGCAGTTCCGGGACACACATCACAGATACGCAGTATTTT

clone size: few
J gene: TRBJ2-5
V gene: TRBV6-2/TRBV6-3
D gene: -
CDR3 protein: CASSHIETQYF
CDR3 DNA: TGTGCCAGCAGCCACATCGAGACCCAGTACTTC

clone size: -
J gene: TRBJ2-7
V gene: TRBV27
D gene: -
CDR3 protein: CASSLSIGRGEQYF
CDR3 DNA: TGTGCCAGCAGTTTATCAATTGGCCGGGGCGAGCAGTACTTC

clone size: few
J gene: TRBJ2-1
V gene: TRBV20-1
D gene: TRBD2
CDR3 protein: CSARGALAGQIRNEQFF
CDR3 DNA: TGCAGTGCTAGAGGTGCCCTAGCGGGACAGATCCGCAATGAGCAGTTCTTC

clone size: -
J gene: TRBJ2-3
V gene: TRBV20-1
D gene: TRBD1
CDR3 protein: CSASRQGGGTDTQYF
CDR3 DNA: TGCAGTGCTAGTCGACAGGGGGGAGGCACAGATACGCAGTATTTT

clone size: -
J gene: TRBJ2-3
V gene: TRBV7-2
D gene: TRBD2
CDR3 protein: CASSPRLAGELTDTQYF
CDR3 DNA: TGTGCCAGCAGCCCAAGACTAGCGGGGGAACTCACAGATACGCAGTATTTT